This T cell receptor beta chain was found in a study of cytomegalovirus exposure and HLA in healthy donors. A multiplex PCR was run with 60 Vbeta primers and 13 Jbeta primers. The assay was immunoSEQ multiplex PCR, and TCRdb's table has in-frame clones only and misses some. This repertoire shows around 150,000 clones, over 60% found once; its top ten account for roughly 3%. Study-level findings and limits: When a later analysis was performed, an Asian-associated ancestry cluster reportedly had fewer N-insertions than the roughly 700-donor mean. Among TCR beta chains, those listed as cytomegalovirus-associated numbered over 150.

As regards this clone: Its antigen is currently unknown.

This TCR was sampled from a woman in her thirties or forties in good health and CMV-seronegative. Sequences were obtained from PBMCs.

The CDR3 sequence is CASRSGTGGSPLHF. CDR3 coding DNA: TGTGCCAGCAGGTCCGGGACAGGAGGATCACCCCTCCACTTT. The rearrangement links TRBV28 to TRBJ1-6; 8 bases are shared with TRBD1. Trimming took 6 bases from V and 10 from J; bases not matched to a gene: 8. The CDR3 spans 14 residues. Per the germline V gene, CDR1 is MDHEN and CDR2 is SYDVKM.